This paragraph reports one TCR beta chain. Its target is unknown. TCRdb used MiXCR to reprocess the RT-PCR reads, holding one entry per CDR3 protein. Among about 650,000 distinct CDR3 sequences listed, 15% to 18% were seen once. This record comes from a study of response to subunit inactivated influenza vaccine. Study results and limitations: With each seasonal influenza vaccination, the authors suggested, few new T cells are recruited.

Germline CDR1 reads LGHDT; CDR2 reads YNNKEL (reference sequence). V dropped 0 bases and J dropped 6; count of bases not matched to a gene: 15. The CDR3 is made up of 18 amino acids. J is TRBJ2-3 and V is TRBV3-1; 7 bases align to TRBD2. Sample: PBMCs from blood, taken 11 to 12 days after vaccination. This receptor was obtained from a man in his fifties who received an inactivated influenza vaccine. The CDR3: CASSQDSSAGEVEDTQYF. CDR3 bases: TGTGCCAGCAGCCAAGATAGTAGCGCGGGGGAGGTAGAGGATACGCAGTATTTT.